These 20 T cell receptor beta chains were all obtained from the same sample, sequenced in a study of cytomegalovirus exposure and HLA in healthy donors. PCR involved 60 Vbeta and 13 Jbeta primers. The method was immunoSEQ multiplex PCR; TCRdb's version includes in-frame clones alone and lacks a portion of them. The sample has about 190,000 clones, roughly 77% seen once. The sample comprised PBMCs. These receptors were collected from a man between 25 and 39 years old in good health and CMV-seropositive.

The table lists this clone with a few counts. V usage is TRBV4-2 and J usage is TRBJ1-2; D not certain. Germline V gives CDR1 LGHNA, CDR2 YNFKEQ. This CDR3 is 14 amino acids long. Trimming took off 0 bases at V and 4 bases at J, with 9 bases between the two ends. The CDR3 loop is CASSQDREGYGYTF. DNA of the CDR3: TGTGCCAGCAGCCAAGATAGGGAGGGCTATGGCTACACCTTC.

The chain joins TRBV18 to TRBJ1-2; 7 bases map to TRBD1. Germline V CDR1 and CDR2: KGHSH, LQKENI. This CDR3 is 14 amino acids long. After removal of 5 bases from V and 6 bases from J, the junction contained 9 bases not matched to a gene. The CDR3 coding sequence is TGTGCCAGCTCAAAGACAGGGCTTCGCGATGGCTACACCTTC. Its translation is CASSKTGLRDGYTF.

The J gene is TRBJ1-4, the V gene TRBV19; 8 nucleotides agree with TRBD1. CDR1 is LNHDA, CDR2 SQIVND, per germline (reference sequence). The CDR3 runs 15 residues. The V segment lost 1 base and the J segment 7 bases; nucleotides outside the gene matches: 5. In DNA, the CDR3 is TGTGCCAGTAGTATAGGGGACAGGAGTCCTGAAAAACTGTTTTTT. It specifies CASSIGDRSPEKLFF.

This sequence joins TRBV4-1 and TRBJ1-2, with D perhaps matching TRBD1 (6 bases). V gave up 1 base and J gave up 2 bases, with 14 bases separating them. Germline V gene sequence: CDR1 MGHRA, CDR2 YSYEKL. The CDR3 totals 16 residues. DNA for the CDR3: TGCGCCAGCAGCCAAGCCCCACAGGGACCCAACTATGGCTACACCTTC. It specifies CASSQAPQGPNYGYTF.

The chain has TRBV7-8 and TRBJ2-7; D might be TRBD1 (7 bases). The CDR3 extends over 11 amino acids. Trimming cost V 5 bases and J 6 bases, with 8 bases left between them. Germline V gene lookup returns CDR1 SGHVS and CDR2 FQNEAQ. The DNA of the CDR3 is TGTGCCAGCAGCCAGGGGGGCGAGCAGTACTTC. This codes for CASSQGGEQYF.

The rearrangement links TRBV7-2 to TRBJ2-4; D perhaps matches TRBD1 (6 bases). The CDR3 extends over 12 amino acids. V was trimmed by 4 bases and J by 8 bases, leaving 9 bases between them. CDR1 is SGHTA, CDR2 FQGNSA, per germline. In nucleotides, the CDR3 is TGTGCCAGCAGCTCCAAGGGGGACATTCAGTACTTC. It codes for CASSSKGDIQYF.

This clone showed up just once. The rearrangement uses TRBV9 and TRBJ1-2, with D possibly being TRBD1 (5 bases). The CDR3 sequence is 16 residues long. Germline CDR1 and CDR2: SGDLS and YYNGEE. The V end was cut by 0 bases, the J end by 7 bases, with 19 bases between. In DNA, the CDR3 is TGTGCCAGCAGCGTAGATGGGGGGACCGGGGCGCGTGGCTACACCTTC. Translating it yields CASSVDGGTGARGYTF. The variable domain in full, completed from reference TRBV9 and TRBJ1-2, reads DSGVTQTPKHLITATGQRVTLRCSPRSGDLSVYWYQQSLDQGLQFLIQYYNGEERAKGNILERFSAQQFPDLHSELNLSSLELGDSALYFCASSVDGGTGARGYTFGSGTRLTVV.

The CDR3 region has the DNA TGTGCCTGGAACGGGGGGTTTGAAGCTTTCTTT. It encodes CAWNGGFEAFF. The genes are TRBV30 and TRBJ1-1; D may be TRBD1 (5 bases). With 4 bases removed from V and 7 bases from J, the gap between germline ends came to 10 bases. This CDR3 has 11 amino acids. Germline V gives CDR1 GTSNPN, CDR2 SVGIG (reference sequence).

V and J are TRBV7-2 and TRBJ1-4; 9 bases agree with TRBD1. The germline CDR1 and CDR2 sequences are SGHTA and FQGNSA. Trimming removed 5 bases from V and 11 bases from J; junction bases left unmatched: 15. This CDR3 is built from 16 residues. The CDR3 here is CASSQVAPGQGGKLFF. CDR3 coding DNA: TGTGCCAGCAGCCAAGTAGCCCCGGGACAGGGAGGGAAACTGTTTTTT. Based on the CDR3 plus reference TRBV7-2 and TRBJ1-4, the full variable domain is GAGVSQSPSNKVTEKGKDVELRCDPISGHTALYWYRQSLGQGLEFLIYFQGNSAPDKSGLPSDRFSAERTGGSVSTLTIQRTQQEDSAVYLCASSQVAPGQGGKLFFGSGTQLSVL.

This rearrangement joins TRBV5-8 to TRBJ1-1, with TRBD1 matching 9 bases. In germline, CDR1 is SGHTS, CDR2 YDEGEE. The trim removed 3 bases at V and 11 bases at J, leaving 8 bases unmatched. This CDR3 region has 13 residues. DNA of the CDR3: TGTGCCAGCAGCTACCGGGACAGGGTGATCGCTTTCTTT. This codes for CASSYRDRVIAFF. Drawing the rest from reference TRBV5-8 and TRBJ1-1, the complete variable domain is EAGVTQSPTHLIKTRGQQATLRCSPISGHTSVYWYQQALGLGLQFLLWYDEGEERNRGNFPPRFSGRQFPNYSSELNVNALELEDSALYLCASSYRDRVIAFFGQGTRLTVV.

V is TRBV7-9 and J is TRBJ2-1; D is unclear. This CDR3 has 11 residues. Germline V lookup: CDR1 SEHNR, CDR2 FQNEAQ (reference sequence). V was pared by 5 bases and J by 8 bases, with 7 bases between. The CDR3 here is CASSPLYEQFF. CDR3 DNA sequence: TGTGCCAGCAGCCCCCTCTATGAGCAGTTCTTC.

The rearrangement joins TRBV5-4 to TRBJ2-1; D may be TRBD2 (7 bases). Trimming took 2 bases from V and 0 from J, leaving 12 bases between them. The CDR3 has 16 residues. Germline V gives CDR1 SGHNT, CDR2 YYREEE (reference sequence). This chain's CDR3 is CASSLGGGSSYNEQFF. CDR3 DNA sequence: TGTGCCAGCAGCTTAGGGGGGGGGAGCTCCTACAATGAGCAGTTCTTC. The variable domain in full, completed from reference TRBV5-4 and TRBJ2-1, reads ETGVTQSPTHLIKTRGQQVTLRCSSQSGHNTVSWYQQALGQGPQFIFQYYREEENGRGNFPPRFSGLQFPNYSSELNVNALELDDSALYLCASSLGGGSSYNEQFFGPGTRLTVL.

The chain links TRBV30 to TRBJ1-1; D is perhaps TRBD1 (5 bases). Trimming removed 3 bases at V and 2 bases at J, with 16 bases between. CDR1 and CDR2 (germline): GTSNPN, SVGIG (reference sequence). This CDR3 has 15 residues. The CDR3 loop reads CAWSIPGGPNTEAFF. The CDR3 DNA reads TGTGCCTGGAGCATCCCGGGGGGACCTAACACTGAAGCTTTCTTT. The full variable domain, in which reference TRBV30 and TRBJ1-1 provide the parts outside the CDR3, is SQTIHQWPATLVQPVGSPLSLECTVEGTSNPNLYWYRQAAGRGLQLLFYSVGIGQISSEVPQNLSASRPQDRQFILSSKKLLLSDSGFYLCAWSIPGGPNTEAFFGQGTRLTVV.

CDR3 DNA sequence: TGTGCCAGCAGCAAAAGGCAGGGATGGTCACCCCTCCACTTT. Protein: CASSKRQGWSPLHF. The J gene is TRBJ1-6, the V gene TRBV21-1; the tabulated D call, TRBD1, remains unverified against the DNA. TRBV21-1 is a listed pseudogene. There are 14 residues in the CDR3.

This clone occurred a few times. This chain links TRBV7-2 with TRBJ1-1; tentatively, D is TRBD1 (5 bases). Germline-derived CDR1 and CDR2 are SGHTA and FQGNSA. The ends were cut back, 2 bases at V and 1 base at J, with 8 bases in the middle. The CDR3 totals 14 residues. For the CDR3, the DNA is TGTGCCAGCAGCTTAAGCAGGGAGAACACTGAAGCTTTCTTT. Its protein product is CASSLSRENTEAFF.

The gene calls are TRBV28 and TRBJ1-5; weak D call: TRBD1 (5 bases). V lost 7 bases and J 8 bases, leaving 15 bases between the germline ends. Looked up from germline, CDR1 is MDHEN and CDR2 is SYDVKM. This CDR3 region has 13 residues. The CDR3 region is CASTPGQIEPQHF. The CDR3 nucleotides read TGTGCCAGCACCCCAGGGCAGATCGAGCCCCAGCATTTT.

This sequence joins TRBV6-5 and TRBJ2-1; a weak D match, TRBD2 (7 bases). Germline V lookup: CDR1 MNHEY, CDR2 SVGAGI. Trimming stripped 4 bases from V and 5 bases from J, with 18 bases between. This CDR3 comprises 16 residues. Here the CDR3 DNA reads TGTGCCAGCAGTTTCCCCGAGGGGGGGTACAACAATGAGCAGTTCTTC. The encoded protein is CASSFPEGGYNNEQFF.

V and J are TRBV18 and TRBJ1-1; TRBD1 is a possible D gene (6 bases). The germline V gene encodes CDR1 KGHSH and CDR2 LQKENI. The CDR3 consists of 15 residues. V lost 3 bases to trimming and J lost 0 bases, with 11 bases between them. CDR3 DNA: TGTGCCAGCTCACCGCGGACAGACATGAACACTGAAGCTTTCTTT. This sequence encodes CASSPRTDMNTEAFF. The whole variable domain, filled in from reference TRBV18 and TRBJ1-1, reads NAGVMQNPRHLVRRRGQEARLRCSPMKGHSHVYWYRQLPEEGLKFMVYLQKENIIDESGMPKERFSAEFPKEGPSILRIQQVVRGDSAAYFCASSPRTDMNTEAFFGQGTRLTVV.

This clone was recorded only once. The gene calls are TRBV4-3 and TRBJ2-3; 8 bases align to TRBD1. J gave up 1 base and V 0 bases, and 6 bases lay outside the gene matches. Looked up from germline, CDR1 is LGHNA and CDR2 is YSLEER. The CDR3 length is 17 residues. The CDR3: CASSQDFRGPGTDTQYF. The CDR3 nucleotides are TGCGCCAGCAGCCAAGATTTCAGGGGGCCCGGCACAGATACGCAGTATTTT.

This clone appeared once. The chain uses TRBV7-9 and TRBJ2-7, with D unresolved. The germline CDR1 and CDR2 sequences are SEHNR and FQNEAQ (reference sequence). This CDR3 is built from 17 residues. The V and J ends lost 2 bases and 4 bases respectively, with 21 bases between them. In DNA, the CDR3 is TGTGCCAGCAGCTTATCAAGACACTCCGTGAAAGATTACGAGCAGTACTTC. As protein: CASSLSRHSVKDYEQYF.